This T cell receptor beta chain is from a study of blood T cell repertoires in COVID-19. Repertoires were generated with immunoSEQ multiplex PCR, while TCRdb's copy carries only in-frame clones and drops some. The sample contains roughly 260,000 clones, roughly nine tenths of which appear only once. Germline CDR1 reads LGHDT; CDR2 reads YNNKEL (reference sequence). Between the trimmed V and J ends, which lost 0 bases and 5 bases, there was a span of 12 bases. This CDR3 region has 15 residues. Sequencing was performed on PBMCs or T cells enriched from blood (not recorded which). The rearrangement uses TRBV3-1 (or the pseudogene TRBV3-2) and TRBJ2-3; D is uncertain. This sequence was found in a young woman who had recovered from COVID-19. Here the CDR3 reads CASSQDPARGDTQYF. CDR3 nucleotides: TGTGCCAGCAGCCAAGATCCCGCCCGCGGAGATACGCAGTATTTT.